This entry describes one T cell receptor (beta chain). The antigen is unknown. The final CDR3 position lacks the conserved phenylalanine or tryptophan, pointing to a likely read error. CDR1 LGHNA and CDR2 YSLEER come from the germline V gene. CDR3 length: 15 amino acids. The template, roughly 0.45 ug total RNA, yielded TCR beta cDNA made with a constant-region primer. Sequencing libraries for TCR beta derived from three nested multiplex PCR rounds that used slightly modified ARM-PCR. Two initial PCR rounds of about 10 cycles each paired TRBV1-TRBV30 forward primers with a C-beta reverse primer. TCRdb called the multiplex PCR reads again in MiXCR, with one record for every CDR3 protein. The sample yields 20,000 to 25,000 distinct CDR3 sequences, 65% to 85% seen once. The data were obtained in a study of tumor-infiltrating lymphocytes in primary liver carcinoma. Across the whole study: All patients, whether men or women, fell within 30 to 69 years of age. Study conclusions and caveats: The top-250-clone fraction was significantly higher in tumors than in blood (p = 0.039).

The study co-extracted DNA and RNA from about 19-30 mg of unsorted bulk tissue. The chain couples TRBV4-3 to TRBJ2-7, with D perhaps TRBD1 or TRBD2 (5 bases each). The sequence derives from a woman aged 25 to 39 with primary liver carcinoma and hepatitis B virus infection. The sequencing sample was made of liver tumor tissue from sampling region 2. This sample's subset: tumor region T2, inferior pole. The CDR3 nucleotides are TGCGCCAGCTGCCAAGATCGATGGACAAGGCGGGTGCAGTACCTC. Translated, it gives CASCQDRWTRRVQYL.